The present entry profiles one TCR beta chain with its context. This clone turned up a few times. Its target antigen remains unknown. No base qualities exist here, and no much larger clone lies one base off it. This sample was taken from a study of shared clonotypes between healthy human individuals (TCRdb year 2020). About the study as a whole: The cohort comprised a couple of women and three men aged 18 to 49 years. To estimate repertoire size and how much clonotype sharing occurs between individuals, the study deeply sequenced the blood TCR repertoires of several healthy adults. To increase sequencing depth and limit assay-specific biases, TCR repertoire library preparation and sequencing were carried out by different laboratories using diverse techniques. Between about 0.85 and 9.5 billion PBMCs per donor were obtained by leukapheresis.

Healthy HIV-negative adults with no recently reported acute infections or vaccinations were included as donors. Every donor was a Caucasian adult residing in Nashville, Tennessee, USA. For unsorted samples, some 100 million PBMCs were counted and genomic DNA was extracted with the QIAamp DNA Blood Mini kit. Blood was collected by leukapheresis, and PBMCs were isolated by Ficoll-Histopaque density gradient centrifugation and then cryopreserved in liquid nitrogen vapor phase. There are 14 amino acids in the CDR3, from cysteine to phenylalanine inclusive. The read is trimmed to its CDR3 DNA, 42 bases read in frame from base 1. The junction shows trimming of 5 bases on V and 9 bases on J, and the gene matches do not reach 9 bases of it. CDR1 KGHSH and CDR2 LQKENI were looked up in the germline V gene. Paper-wide results and their limitations: Pairwise subsampling led to the expectation that sequencing depth would affect the degree of clonotype sharing among donors. Sampling was limited to blood, and TCR repertoires in tissue likely differ from TCR repertoires in blood. Because the study included a small number of donors, the genetic and exposure-history diversity represented was limited.

TCR CDR3 regions were amplified from genomic DNA by multiplex PCR using the deep immunoSEQ assay. Extracted genomic DNA from each cell subset was distributed evenly across all wells of several immunoSEQ 96-well plates, and each plate was treated as a replicate. For unsorted PBMC, 250 to 300 ng of genomic DNA, equivalent to tens of thousands of T cell genomes, went into each replicate PCR. Ten immunoSEQ deep assay plates were used to sequence unsorted PBMC genomic DNA. The purified libraries were quantified using a Qubit 3.0 fluorometer, sized with a Bioanalyzer 2100, and then quantified again using the KAPA Library Quantification kit. Every immunoSEQ 96-well plate was sequenced on a separate single-read 150-cycle Illumina NextSeq 550 flow cell. Turning to the authors' computational methods: Because the immunoSEQ output held only junctional sequences and lacked quality scores, the filtering could not match the filtering applied to full-length reads. To assign V/J genes and CDR3, sequences were annotated against IMGT germline references using PyIR, a Python wrapper for IgBLAST v1.9. Reads were removed for weak V/J assignments (E-value above 1e-6), missing CDR3, stop codons, out-of-frame junctions, or ambiguous translated residues. V3J clonotypes were defined as sequences sharing an identical inferred V gene, J gene, and CDR3 amino acid sequence. The percentage overlap between two repertoires was calculated by dividing the number of shared unique clonotypes by the size of the smaller repertoire. Richness of each repertoire was evaluated using RTK rarefaction, the Chao1 estimator, and Recon v2.1 estimates of unobserved clonotypes. TCRdb holds this immuneACCESS table with in-frame rearrangements only. Some clones are missing; in checked studies, unresolved V genes explain under half, and the rest has no known cause. V and J calls plus clone size are reproduced from that table; the DNA served to infer D and trimming. For this sample the table gives about 490,000 clones, of which roughly 78% were detected only once. Of the sample, 10% to 15% falls within the top ten clones.

The sample was PBMCs. This TCR derives from a middle-aged woman in good health. Some clones in this sample may be carry-over from other donors' samples. This receptor chain uses TRBV18 and TRBJ2-1, and TRBD1 aligns with 8 junction nucleotides. CDR3 loop: CASSMTGDWGEQFF. The bases are TGTGCCAGCTCAATGACAGGGGATTGGGGTGAGCAGTTCTTC.